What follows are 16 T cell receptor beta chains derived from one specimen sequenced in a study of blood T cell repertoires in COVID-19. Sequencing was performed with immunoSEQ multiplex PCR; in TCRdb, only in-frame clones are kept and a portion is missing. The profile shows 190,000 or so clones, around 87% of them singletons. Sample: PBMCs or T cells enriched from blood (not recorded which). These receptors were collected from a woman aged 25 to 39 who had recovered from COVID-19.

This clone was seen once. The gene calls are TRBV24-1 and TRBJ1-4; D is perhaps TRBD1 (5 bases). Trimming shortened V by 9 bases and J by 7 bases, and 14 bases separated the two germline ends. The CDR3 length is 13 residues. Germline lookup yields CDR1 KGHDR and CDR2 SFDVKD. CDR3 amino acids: CATAGQGSEKLFF. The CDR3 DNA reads TGTGCCACCGCAGGGCAGGGCAGTGAAAAACTGTTTTTT.

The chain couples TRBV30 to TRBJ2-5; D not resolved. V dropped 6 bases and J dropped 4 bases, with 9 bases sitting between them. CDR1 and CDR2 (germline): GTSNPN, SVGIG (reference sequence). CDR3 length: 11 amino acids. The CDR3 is CACSVGETQYF. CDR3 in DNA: TGTGCCTGCTCGGTCGGAGAGACCCAGTACTTC.

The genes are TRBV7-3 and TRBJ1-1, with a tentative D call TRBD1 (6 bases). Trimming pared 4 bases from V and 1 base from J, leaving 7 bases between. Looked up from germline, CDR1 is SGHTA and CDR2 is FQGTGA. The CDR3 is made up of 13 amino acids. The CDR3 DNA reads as TGTGCCAGCAGCTCACAGGGGAACACTGAAGCTTTCTTT. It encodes CASSSQGNTEAFF.

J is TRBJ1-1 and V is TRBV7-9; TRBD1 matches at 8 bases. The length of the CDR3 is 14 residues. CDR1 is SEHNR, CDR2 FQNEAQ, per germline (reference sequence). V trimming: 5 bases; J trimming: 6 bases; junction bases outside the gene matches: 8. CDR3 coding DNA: TGTGCCAGCAGCATTCAGGGGGCATCCCCTGAAGCTTTCTTT. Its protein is CASSIQGASPEAFF.

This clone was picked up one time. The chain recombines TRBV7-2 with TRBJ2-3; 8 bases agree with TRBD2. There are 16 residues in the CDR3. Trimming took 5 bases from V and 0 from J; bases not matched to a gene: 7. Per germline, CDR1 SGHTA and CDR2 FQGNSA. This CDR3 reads CASSPRTSLSTDTQYF. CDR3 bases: TGTGCCAGCAGCCCCCGGACTAGCCTTAGCACAGATACGCAGTATTTT.

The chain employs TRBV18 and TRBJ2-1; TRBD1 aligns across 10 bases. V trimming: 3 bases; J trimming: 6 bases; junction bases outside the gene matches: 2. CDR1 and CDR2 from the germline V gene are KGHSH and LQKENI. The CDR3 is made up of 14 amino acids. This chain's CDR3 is CASSPRDRGNEQFF. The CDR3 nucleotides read TGTGCCAGCTCACCCCGGGACAGGGGCAATGAGCAGTTCTTC.

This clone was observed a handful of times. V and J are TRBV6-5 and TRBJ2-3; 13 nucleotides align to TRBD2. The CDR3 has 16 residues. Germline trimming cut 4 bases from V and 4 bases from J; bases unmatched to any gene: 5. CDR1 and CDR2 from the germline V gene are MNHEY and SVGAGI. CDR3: CASSSGLAGMSDTQYF. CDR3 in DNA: TGTGCCAGCAGTTCGGGACTAGCGGGGATGTCAGATACGCAGTATTTT.

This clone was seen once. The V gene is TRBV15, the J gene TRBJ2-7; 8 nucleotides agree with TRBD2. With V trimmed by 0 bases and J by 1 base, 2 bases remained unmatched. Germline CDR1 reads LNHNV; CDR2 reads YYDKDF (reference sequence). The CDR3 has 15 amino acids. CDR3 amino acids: CATSRDREGSYEQYF. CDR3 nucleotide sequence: TGTGCCACCAGCAGAGATCGGGAGGGATCCTACGAGCAGTACTTC.

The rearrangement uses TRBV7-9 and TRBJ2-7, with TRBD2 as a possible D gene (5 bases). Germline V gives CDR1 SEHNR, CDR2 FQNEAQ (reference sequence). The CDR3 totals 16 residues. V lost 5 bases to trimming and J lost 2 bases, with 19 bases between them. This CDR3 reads CASSPPGTKFPYEQYF. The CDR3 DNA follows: TGTGCCAGCAGCCCCCCGGGAACAAAATTTCCCTACGAGCAGTACTTC. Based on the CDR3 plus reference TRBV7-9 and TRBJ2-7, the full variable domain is DTGVSQNPRHKITKRGQNVTFRCDPISEHNRLYWYRQTLGQGPEFLTYFQNEAQLEKSRLLSDRFSAERPKGSFSTLEIQRTEQGDSAMYLCASSPPGTKFPYEQYFGPGTRLTVT.

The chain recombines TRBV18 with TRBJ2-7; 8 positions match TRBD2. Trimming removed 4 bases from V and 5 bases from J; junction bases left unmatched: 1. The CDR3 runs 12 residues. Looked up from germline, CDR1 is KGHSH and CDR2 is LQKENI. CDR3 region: CASSLTSDEQYF. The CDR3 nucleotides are TGTGCCAGCTCACTGACTAGCGACGAGCAGTACTTC.

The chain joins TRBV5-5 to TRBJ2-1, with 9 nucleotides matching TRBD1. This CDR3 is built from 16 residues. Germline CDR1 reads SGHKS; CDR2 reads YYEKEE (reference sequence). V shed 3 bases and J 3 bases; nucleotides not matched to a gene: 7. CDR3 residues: CASSWAPGQGYNEQFF. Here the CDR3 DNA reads TGTGCCAGCAGCTGGGCACCGGGACAGGGCTACAATGAGCAGTTCTTC.

The CDR3 spells CAWSDPSSRFYGYTF. The DNA of the CDR3 is TGTGCCTGGAGTGACCCCTCTAGCAGGTTCTATGGCTACACCTTC. The chain joins TRBV30 to TRBJ1-2; D is ambiguous. Germline-derived CDR1 and CDR2 are GTSNPN and SVGIG (reference sequence). The CDR3 runs 15 residues. Trimming took 1 base from V and 4 from J, leaving 16 bases between them. The entire variable domain, with the rest obtained from reference TRBV30 and TRBJ1-2, is as follows: SQTIHQWPATLVQPVGSPLSLECTVEGTSNPNLYWYRQAAGRGLQLLFYSVGIGQISSEVPQNLSASRPQDRQFILSSKKLLLSDSGFYLCAWSDPSSRFYGYTFGSGTRLTVV.

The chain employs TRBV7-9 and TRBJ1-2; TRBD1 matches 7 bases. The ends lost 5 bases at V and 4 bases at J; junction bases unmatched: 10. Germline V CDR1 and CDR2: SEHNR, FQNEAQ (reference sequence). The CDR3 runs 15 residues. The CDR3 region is CASSLRQGDSYGYTF. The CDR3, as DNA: TGTGCCAGCAGCCTTCGACAGGGCGATAGCTATGGCTACACCTTC.

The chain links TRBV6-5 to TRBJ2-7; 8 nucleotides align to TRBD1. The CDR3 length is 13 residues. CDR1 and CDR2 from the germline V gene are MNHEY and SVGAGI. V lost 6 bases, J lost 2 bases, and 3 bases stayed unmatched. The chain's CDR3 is CASRSQGAYEQYF. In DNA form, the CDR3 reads TGTGCCAGCAGATCACAGGGGGCCTACGAGCAGTACTTC.

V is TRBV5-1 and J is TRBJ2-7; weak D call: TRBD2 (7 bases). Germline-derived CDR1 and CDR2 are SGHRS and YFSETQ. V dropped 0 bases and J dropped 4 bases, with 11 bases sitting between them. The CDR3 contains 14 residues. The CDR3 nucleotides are TGCGCCAGCAGCTTGGACGGGGGGCGGTACGAGCAGTACTTC. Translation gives CASSLDGGRYEQYF.

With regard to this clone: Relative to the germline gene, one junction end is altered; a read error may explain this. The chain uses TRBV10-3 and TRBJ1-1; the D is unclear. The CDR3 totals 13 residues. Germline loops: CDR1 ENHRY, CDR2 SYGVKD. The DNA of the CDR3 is TGTGCCATCGGTGACGCGGGGAACACTGAAGCTTTCTTT. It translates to CAIGDAGNTEAFF.